This TCR beta chain was profiled in a study of shared clonotypes between healthy human individuals. CD4+ cells yielded CD45RA+ naive and CD45RA-negative memory subsets. It was at deep level that the assay was run. Produced via immunoSEQ multiplex PCR; TCRdb's table is partial and in-frame only. The data hold roughly 1.4 million clones, with approximately 98.5% observed a single time. Whole-study findings and limits: The diversity represented, both genetic and in exposure history, was limited by few donors. As a rule, naive subsets had a larger estimated richness than memory subsets.

Regarding this clone: The antigen is not known.

The ends were cut back, 5 bases at V and 2 bases at J, with 22 bases in the middle. CDR3 length: 18 residues. The germline V gene encodes CDR1 ENHRY and CDR2 SYGVKD. The V and J genes are TRBV10-3 and TRBJ1-3; tentatively, D is TRBD1 (6 bases). The origin of this receptor is a man aged 25 to 45 in good health. Input material: naive CD4+ T cells sorted from blood. Subset meaning: CD45RA+ positively selected. The CDR3 coding sequence is TGTGCCATCAGTAGGGGAACGGCTCAGGGGTTTACTGGAAACACCATATATTTT. Encoded protein: CAISRGTAQGFTGNTIYF.